This T cell receptor (beta chain) came from a study of T cell repertoires in cytomegalovirus infection. Study-wide background: Selected CMV epitopes included recently identified HLA-C-restricted ones as well as well-studied HLA-B-restricted ones. Signatures in public TCR beta sequences pointed to both CMV infection and matching HLA type. The study's findings and limits: Totalled public TCR beta family frequency picked out people who carried CMV plus the relevant HLA. In two of eight donors, the top clonotype was HLA-C-restricted CMV-specific.

Germline CDR1 SGHNT, CDR2 YYREEE (reference sequence). The CDR3 is 14 amino acids. Trimming stripped 2 bases from V and 1 base from J, with 10 bases between. To note about this clonotype: Its matching antigen is unknown.

MiXCR was run by TCRdb on the reads, yielding one entry per CDR3 protein. The table shows about a million distinct CDR3 sequences, with approximately 31% occurring only once. The TCR sequence derives from a human donor in good health (CMV status not recorded). Some clones in this sample may be carry-over from other donors' samples. V is TRBV5-4 and J is TRBJ2-7; maybe TRBD1 (6 bases). Sample: cultured CD8+ T cells from PBMCs, taken from culture after CMV antigen stimulation. DNA of the CDR3: TGTGCCAGCAGCTTTATCCAGGGGTCCTACGAGCAGTACTTC. This gives the protein CASSFIQGSYEQYF.